Sequencing of this T cell receptor beta chain was carried out in a study of molecular identifiers for immune sequencing clone quantification. Each library that profiled naive CD8 cells came from approximately 20,000 to 1,000,000 sorted cells with 10%, 30% or 50% RNA. This clonotype was counted only a few times. The antigen is not known. Whole-study findings and limits: Detecting spiked Jurkat TCR RNA from one cell among more than 750,000 naive cells was reportedly possible.

TCRdb fed the PCR reads into MiXCR, producing one record per CDR3 protein. This repertoire shows over 300,000 distinct CDR3 sequences, about 23% found once; its top ten account for around 0.74%. The CDR3 length is 13 residues. The ends were cut back, 6 bases at V and 2 bases at J, with 14 bases in the middle. Germline lookup yields CDR1 DFQATT and CDR2 SNEGSKA (reference sequence). The V and J genes are TRBV20-1 and TRBJ2-7, with D perhaps being TRBD1 or TRBD2 (5 bases each). The sample consisted of naive CD8+ T cells from blood, with Jurkat cell RNA spiked in. Subset in this sample: FACS-sorted CD8+CD4-CCR7+CD45RA+ naive T cells. This clonotype was obtained from a human donor in good health. Some libraries in this study had Jurkat cell RNA spiked in. CDR3 loop: CSARELSAYEQYF. CDR3 bases: TGCAGTGCCAGGGAGTTATCAGCCTACGAGCAGTACTTC.